This note documents a single TCR beta chain sequence. Its target is not known. One end of the junction varies from germline; a read error may be responsible. The sample belongs to a study of radiotherapy plus CTLA-4 blockade in lung cancer. Study in general: Among patients, under 20% showed objective responses, and approximately 29% had disease control. Whole-study findings and limits: Radiotherapy plus ipilimumab was followed by expansion in blood of tumor-derived TCR clones. The best predictor of response was reported to be early blood T cell clone dynamics, with interferon-beta.

The CDR3 sequence is 14 residues long. Germline V gene data show CDR1 as SSHAT and CDR2 as FNYEAQ (reference sequence). Focal radiation and CTLA-4 blockade (ipilimumab) were tested in chemo-refractory metastatic non-small-cell lung cancer patients. Sequencing was performed with immunoSEQ multiplex PCR; in TCRdb, only in-frame clones are kept and a portion is missing. The sample includes around 110,000 clones, about 83% of them seen just once. This receptor was obtained from a human donor with non-small cell lung cancer that progressed on radiotherapy plus ipilimumab. Some clones in this sample may be carry-over from other donors' samples. The chain has TRBV7-7 and TRBJ2-5, with TRBD2 identical over 7 bases. Sample: peripheral blood, taken from a patient treated with radiotherapy plus ipilimumab. The CDR3 sequence: CASSLGVGRETQYF. In nucleotides, the CDR3 is TGTGCTAGCAGCTTAGGGGTCGGGAGGGAGACCCAGTACTTC.